This T cell receptor beta chain stems from a study of blood T cells in healthy people across ages (dated by TCRdb to between 2015 and 2016). Looking at the study overall: In model experiments, template switching captured roughly one uniquely barcoded TCR beta cDNA molecule for every two T cells. Age-related changes in TCR beta repertoire diversity were measured in the study by deep sequencing normalized with unique cDNA molecular identifiers. The donors were split into four age groups: young (average 16 years), middle-aged (about 40), aged (roughly 68) and long-lived (approximately 80). To avoid experimental bias, donors of different ages were randomly spread across the sequencing lanes. The study analyzed two additional independent replicas of 1 million unique cDNA reads from the same blood draw for two donors, one aged 18 to 29 and one aged 80 or older.

The method behind the library was 5' RACE. Sequencing used an Illumina HiSeq 2500. A second PCR of roughly 7 to 12 cycles was run with a J-beta primer mix and a sample-barcoded 5' primer. A template-switch 5' adaptor carrying 12 random nucleotides introduced a unique molecular identifier onto each TCR beta cDNA molecule. Each sample yielded at least 3 million CDR3-containing paired-end reads. The Mint cDNA synthesis kit, primed by a TRBC-specific oligonucleotide, was used to synthesize first-strand cDNA from all RNA. Following uracil-DNA glycosylase treatment, all cDNA underwent a first 18-cycle PCR with the universal primers M1SS and BC2_uni_R. Turning to the authors' computational methods: For normalization, 1 million high-quality reads were randomly selected from each sample, with every read carrying a distinct molecular identifier. Reads with shared molecular identifiers were discarded instead of being binned into consensus sequences. MiTCR, with a Q25 quality threshold and the strictest error-elimination algorithm, was used for CDR3 identification, clonotype clustering and error correction. A nonparametric unseen species model using Euler transformation provided a lower-bound estimate of total TCR beta diversity. Through fastp at Q25 and MiXCR, TCRdb rebuilt clones from the public reads, retaining in-frame beta chains. Identical CDR3 protein sequences are pooled into one entry, listed with their most common genes and DNA. The V and J calls come from TCRdb's annotation, not from the publication. The sample profile shows 1.5 million to 1.8 million distinct CDR3 sequences; roughly 43% of them were found once. The ten biggest clones cover about 3.8% of the sample.

There are 15 amino acids in the CDR3, from cysteine to phenylalanine inclusive. Only CDR3 DNA remains: 45 bases, in frame from the first base. CDR1 MNHNS and CDR2 SASEGT are derived from the germline V gene. The approximately 40 donors, aged about 6 to 95 years, were systemically healthy Caucasian individuals from Russia. Each donor gave 8.5 to 10 milliliters of peripheral blood, collected into EDTA-treated Vacutainer tubes. PBMCs were isolated by Ficoll-Paque density-gradient centrifugation, with at least 7 million obtained per sample. Trizol reagent was used to extract total RNA from the PBMCs, yielding at least 5 micrograms per sample. The percentages of naive CD45RAhigh/CD27high T cells were determined by flow cytometry on a PBMC aliquot from every donor. In this sample, this clonotype turned up many times. It lacks a known antigen. At one of its ends the junction is not consistent with the germline gene, which may arise from a read error.

The study at large found these results: Donor CMV infection status was unknown, potentially confounding age-related changes in expanded clonotypes. Observed TCR beta diversity correlated strongly with the percentage of naive T cells measured by flow cytometry. Conclusive comparison of naive and antigen-experienced compartments was prevented by the profiling of bulk unsorted PBMCs. As age increased, observed TCR beta diversity per million T cells dropped in a roughly linear way, and a significant reduction was already evident by age about 40. Estimates of total diversity based on one million sequenced T cells were considered lower bounds and underestimates. The long-lived group showed more naive CD4+ T cells, fewer expanded clones and increased TCR diversity than the aged group, suggesting age selection.

The source of this sequence is a woman under 30 in good health. The rearranged chain carries TRBV6-1 and TRBJ2-3, with 9 bases aligning to TRBD2. Sequencing was performed on blood. The DNA sequence follows: TGCGCCAGCAGCGCCCTAGCGGGGAATACAGATACGCAGTATTTT. This gives the protein CASSALAGNTDTQYF.